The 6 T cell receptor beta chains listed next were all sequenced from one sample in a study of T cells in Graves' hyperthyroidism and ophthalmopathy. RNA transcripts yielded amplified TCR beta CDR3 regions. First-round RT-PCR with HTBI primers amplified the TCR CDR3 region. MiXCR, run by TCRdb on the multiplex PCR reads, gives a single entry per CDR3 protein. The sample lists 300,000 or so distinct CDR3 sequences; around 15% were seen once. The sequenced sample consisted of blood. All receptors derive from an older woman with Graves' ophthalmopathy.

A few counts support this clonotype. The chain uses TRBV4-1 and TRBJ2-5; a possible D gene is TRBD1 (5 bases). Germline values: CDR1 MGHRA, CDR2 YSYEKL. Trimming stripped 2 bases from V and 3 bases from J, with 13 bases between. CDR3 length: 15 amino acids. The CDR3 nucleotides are TGCGCCAGCAGCCAACAGGGTGGTAGGGAAGAGACCCAGTACTTC. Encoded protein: CASSQQGGREETQYF.

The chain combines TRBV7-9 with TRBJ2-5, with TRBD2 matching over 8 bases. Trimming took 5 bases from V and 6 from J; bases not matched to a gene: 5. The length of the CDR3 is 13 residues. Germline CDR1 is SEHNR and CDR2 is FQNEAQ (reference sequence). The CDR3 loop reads CASSLAGGKTQYF. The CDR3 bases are TGTGCCAGCAGCCTGGCGGGGGGCAAGACCCAGTACTTC.

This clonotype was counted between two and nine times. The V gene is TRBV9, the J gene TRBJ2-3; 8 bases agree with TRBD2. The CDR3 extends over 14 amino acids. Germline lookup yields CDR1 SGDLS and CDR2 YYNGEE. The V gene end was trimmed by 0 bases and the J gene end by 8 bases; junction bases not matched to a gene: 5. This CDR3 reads CASSVGSAGVTQYF. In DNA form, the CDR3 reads TGTGCCAGCAGCGTAGGGTCAGCGGGAGTTACGCAGTATTTT.

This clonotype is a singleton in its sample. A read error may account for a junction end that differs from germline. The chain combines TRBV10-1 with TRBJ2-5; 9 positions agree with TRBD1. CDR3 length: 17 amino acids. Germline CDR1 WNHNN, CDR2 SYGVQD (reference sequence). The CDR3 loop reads CASNPGTGHRWGETQHF. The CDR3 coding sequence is TGCGCCAGCAATCCCGGGACAGGGCATCGGTGGGGAGAGACCCAGCACTTC.

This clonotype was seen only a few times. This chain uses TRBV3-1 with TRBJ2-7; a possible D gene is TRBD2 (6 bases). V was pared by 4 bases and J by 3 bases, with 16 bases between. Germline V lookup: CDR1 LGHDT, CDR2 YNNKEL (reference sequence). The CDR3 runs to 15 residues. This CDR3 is CASSRFRTTCYEQYF. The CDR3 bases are TGTGCCAGCAGCCGGTTTAGGACTACTTGCTACGAGCAGTACTTC.

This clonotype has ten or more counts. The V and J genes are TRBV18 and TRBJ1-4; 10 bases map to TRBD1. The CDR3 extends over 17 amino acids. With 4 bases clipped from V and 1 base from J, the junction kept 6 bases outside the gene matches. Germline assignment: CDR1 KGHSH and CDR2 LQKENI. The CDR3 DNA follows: TGTGCCAGCTCACGTCCGGGACAGGGGATAACTAATGAAAAACTGTTTTTT. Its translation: CASSRPGQGITNEKLFF.